This T cell receptor (beta chain) was recovered during a study of metastatic and nonmetastatic thyroid tumors. Study overall: Comparison of repertoires was carried out across blood and tumor or nodule tissue from malignant and benign thyroid patients.

This clone appeared many times. Prior to thyroid surgery, none of the patients had received any treatment. Via MiXCR, TCRdb re-called the PCR reads. The sample consists of tens of thousands of clones, around 10% of them appearing once. This CDR3 has 13 residues. V was clipped by 5 bases and J by 5 bases, with 12 bases between them. In germline, CDR1 is SEHNR, CDR2 FQNEAQ (reference sequence). The sequenced sample was blood. The chain carries TRBV7-9 and TRBJ1-1; D gene unclear. The receptor was isolated from a male donor with papillary thyroid cancer or a benign thyroid nodule (not recorded which). Some clones in this sample may be carry-over from other donors' samples. The CDR3 spells CASSPGEGTEAFF. The CDR3 region has the DNA TGTGCCAGCAGCCCCGGTGAGGGAACTGAAGCTTTCTTT.